What follows describes a single T cell receptor beta chain. Repertoires were generated with immunoSEQ multiplex PCR, while TCRdb's copy carries only in-frame clones and drops some. Seen here are around 280,000 clones, roughly 89% observed once, and the top ten hold about 6.1%. The germline gives CDR1 WSHSY, CDR2 SAAADI. V lost 6 bases and J 7 bases, leaving 15 bases between the germline ends. CDR3 length equals 13 residues. The data belong to a study of blood T cell repertoires in COVID-19. Living in under 30 US areas, the participants were between roughly 18 and 90 years of age. V is TRBV10-2 and J is TRBJ1-2, with D maybe TRBD1 (5 bases). This receptor was identified in a woman aged 40 to 50 who had recovered from COVID-19. Sequencing input: PBMCs or T cells enriched from blood (not recorded which). CDR3 nucleotides: TGCGCCAGCAGGGGGCGCCGGGACTCTGGCTACACCTTC. Its protein is CASRGRRDSGYTF.